This entry is about one T cell receptor (beta chain). The data belong to a study of glioma-infiltrating T cells after dendritic cell vaccination. Study-level information: Glioblastoma patients came from Phase I and II dendritic cell vaccination trials.

The V end lost 0 bases, the J end lost 0 bases, and 17 bases lay between the germline ends. This CDR3 is built from 18 residues. Germline V gene lookup returns CDR1 KGHSH and CDR2 LQKENI. Time point reported: after dendritic cell vaccination, including at tumor progression/relapse. Sequencing used immunoSEQ multiplex PCR; TCRdb keeps in-frame clones, though not all of them. The table lists approximately 60,000 clones, roughly 86% of them singletons. This material consisted of blood, taken after dendritic cell vaccination. The chain couples TRBV18 to TRBJ1-1; D call uncertain. The receptor comes from a human donor with glioblastoma. In DNA, the CDR3 is TGTGCCAGCTCACCACCGACGACCCGACCCGACATGAACACTGAAGCTTTCTTT. It is translated as CASSPPTTRPDMNTEAFF.